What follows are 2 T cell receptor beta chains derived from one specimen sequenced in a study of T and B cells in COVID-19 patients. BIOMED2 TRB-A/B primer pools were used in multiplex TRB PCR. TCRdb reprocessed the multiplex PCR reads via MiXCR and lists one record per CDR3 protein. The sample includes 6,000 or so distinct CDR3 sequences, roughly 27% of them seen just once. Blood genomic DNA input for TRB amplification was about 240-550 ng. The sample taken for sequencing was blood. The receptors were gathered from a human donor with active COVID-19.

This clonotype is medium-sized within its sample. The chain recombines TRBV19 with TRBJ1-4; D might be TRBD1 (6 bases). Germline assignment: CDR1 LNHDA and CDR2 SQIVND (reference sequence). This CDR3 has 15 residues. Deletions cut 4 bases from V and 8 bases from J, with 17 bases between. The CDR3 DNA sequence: TGTGCCAGTAGTAAAAACGGAGCAGGGGAAGAAAAACTGTTTTTT. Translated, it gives CASSKNGAGEEKLFF.

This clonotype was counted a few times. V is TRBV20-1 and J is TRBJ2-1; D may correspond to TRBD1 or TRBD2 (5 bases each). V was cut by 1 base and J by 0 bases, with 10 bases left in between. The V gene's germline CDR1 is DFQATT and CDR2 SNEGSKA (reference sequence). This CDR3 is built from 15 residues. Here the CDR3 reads CSARGGGLSYNEQFF. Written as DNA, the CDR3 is TGCAGTGCTAGAGGGGGCGGGCTCTCCTACAATGAGCAGTTCTTC.